This TCR beta chain was obtained from a study of blood T cell repertoires in COVID-19. Study details: The cDNA or gDNA used as material had been derived from T cells, B-cell-depleted T cells, or PBMCs.

CDR3 length equals 13 residues. The ends were cut back, 8 bases at V and 0 bases at J, with 10 bases in the middle. The V gene's germline CDR1 is SNHLY and CDR2 FYNNEI. This clone was detected once. Ages ranged from 18 to 89 years, with residence in about two dozen US areas. Participant-given clinical history determined each cohort assignment. Profiled with immunoSEQ multiplex PCR; TCRdb holds only in-frame clones, not every one. This sample has around 220,000 clones, with 75% to 95% found just once. Sequenced: PBMCs or T cells enriched from blood (not recorded which). The chain links TRBV2 to TRBJ1-1; D not resolved. This TCR was recovered from a woman aged 18-29 years who had recovered from COVID-19. The CDR3 spells CASSEDMNTEAFF. In DNA, the CDR3 is TGTGCCAGCTCAGAAGACATGAACACTGAAGCTTTCTTT.